Listed below are T cell receptor beta chains from one sample, sequenced in a study of T-cell memory formation after mild COVID-19. TCRdb re-derived calls from the 5' RACE reads in MiXCR, one entry per CDR3 protein. The sample contains approximately 490,000 distinct CDR3 sequences, over 20% of which appear only once. Sequences were obtained from PBMCs or a T cell subset sorted from them (not recorded which). These TCRs come from an adult woman who had mild COVID-19 (a few samples of this study predate the infection). Cell type and time point are not known. The CDR3 runs from the conserved cysteine through the conserved F or W. The order of the fields is J gene, V gene, D gene, clone size, CDR3 DNA, CDR3 protein. The D gene is left open where the match is weak. Some rows mark clone size as missing; the rest say once, few, many or name a class of expanded clone.

TRBJ1-2,TRBV5-1,NA,NA,TGCGCCAGCAGCTGGGGGACGGAGACTAACTATGGCTACACCTTC,CASSWGTETNYGYTF
TRBJ2-1,TRBV5-1,TRBD1,NA,TGCGCCAGCAGCGAATACAGGGGACATGAGCAGTTCTTC,CASSEYRGHEQFF
TRBJ2-7,TRBV4-3,TRBD2,few,TGCGCCAGCAGCCAAGATAAAGGACTAGCGAACACCTACGAGCAGTACTTC,CASSQDKGLANTYEQYF
TRBJ2-3,TRBV12-3/TRBV12-4,NA,NA,TGTGCCAGCAGTCCCCGTCCGGGAAACGGTGGTGGGCCAGATACGCAGTATTTT,CASSPRPGNGGGPDTQYF
TRBJ1-4,TRBV3-1,NA,few,TGTGCCAGCAGCCTCCGGGGAAGTAATGAAAAACTGTTTTTT,CASSLRGSNEKLFF
TRBJ2-4,TRBV7-9,NA,few,TGTGCCAGCAGCTCCCAGGCGGGGAAGGCCAAAAACATTCAGTACTTC,CASSSQAGKAKNIQYF
TRBJ1-1,TRBV19,TRBD1,once,TGTGCCAGTAGGGCCCCGGGACAGGGGAACACTGAAGCTTTCTTT,CASRAPGQGNTEAFF
TRBJ1-1,TRBV3-1,NA,NA,TGTGCCAGCAGCCAAGACTCCGGGACGGTGAACACTGAAGCTTTCTTT,CASSQDSGTVNTEAFF
TRBJ1-1,TRBV12-3/TRBV12-4,NA,few,TGTGCCAGCAGTTTTGGCAGGGGTTCGAACACTGAAGCTTTCTTT,CASSFGRGSNTEAFF
TRBJ1-1,TRBV29-1,NA,NA,TGCAGCGTTGGGGGGAAGAACACTGAAGCTTTCTTT,CSVGGKNTEAFF
TRBJ1-2,TRBV7-2,TRBD1,NA,TGTGCCAGCAGCTCAAGGGGCAGGGGGCGATTTGGCTACACCTTC,CASSSRGRGRFGYTF
TRBJ2-7,TRBV24-1,TRBD2,few,TGTGCCACCAGTGTTCTAGCGGGGGCCTTCTACGAGCAGTACTTC,CATSVLAGAFYEQYF